This TCR beta chain was profiled in a study of shared clonotypes between healthy human individuals. The assay was immunoSEQ multiplex PCR, and TCRdb's table has in-frame clones only and misses some. Of under 600,000 clones in the sample, 90% to 96% were seen once. V was pared by 0 bases and J by 2 bases, with 11 bases between. CDR1 SGHRS and CDR2 YFSETQ come from the germline V gene. CDR3 size: 16 residues. Overall study results and limits: Estimated richness was generally greater in naive than memory subsets.

On this clone: Its antigen remains unknown.

Sequenced input: naive CD4+ T cells sorted from blood. Subset: CD45RA+ positively selected. The sequence was obtained from a woman aged 25 to 39 in good health. This chain links TRBV5-1 with TRBJ1-4; D is possibly TRBD1 (6 bases). The CDR3 nucleotides read TGCGCCAGCAGCTTGGGTACAGGGAGTACTAATGAAAAACTGTTTTTT. This translates into CASSLGTGSTNEKLFF.